The following is a TCR beta chain sequence with its context. This sample was taken from a study of blood T cell repertoires in COVID-19. Libraries were prepared by immunoSEQ multiplex PCR; TCRdb keeps only in-frame clonotypes and omits some of them. The table shows around 310,000 clones, with 90% occurring only once. The CDR3 contains 12 residues. V lost 5 bases to trimming and J lost 4 bases, with 8 bases between them. CDR1 is LNHDA and CDR2 is SQIVND in the germline V gene (reference sequence). The specimen was peripheral blood. The chain employs TRBV19 and TRBJ1-1; D is unclear. The sequence derives from a woman aged 40 to 50 with COVID-19, enrolled during active disease. CDR3 DNA sequence: TGTGCCAGTAGTCTTTTGAGCACTGAAGCTTTCTTT. Translation gives CASSLLSTEAFF.